The TCR beta chain described here comes from a study of cytomegalovirus exposure and HLA in healthy donors (dated by TCRdb to about 2017). About the investigation overall: In an earlier analysis of 450 to 750 of the donors, 250 to 300 Gb of sequence data and approximately 100 million unique TCR beta sequences from about 190 million T cells were reported. Approximately 310 gigabases of sequencing data and tens of millions of unique TCR sequences were included in an early release covering 550 to 800 HLA-typed donors. Of the approximately 400 genotyped donors, more than 75% were placed in the genetic ancestry cluster associated with self-reported Caucasian donors. The aim of the study was to test whether cataloging public T cell receptors could identify signatures of past pathogen exposure. The study used immunosequencing to profile the T cell repertoires of under 700 subjects and linked those repertoires to cytomegalovirus serostatus. In addition to the first cohort of several hundred subjects, a separate validation cohort of 130 or so different subjects was used. High-throughput TCR immunosequencing, statistical association of individual TCRs with disease status, and machine learning were combined to predict cytomegalovirus infection status. A later analysis re-analyzed previously published TCR beta repertoires from 550 to 700 donors and added high-resolution HLA genotyping to study TCR occurrence patterns. The later analysis used no new phenotypic data to find candidate immune exposures, relying instead on TCR beta sequences and their occurrence across donors. In an earlier analysis of 587 of the donors, high-throughput TCR beta sequencing was used to judge whether each TCR beta V gene segment behaved as functional or pseudogenic. Donor age, sex, ethnicity and CMV serostatus were compiled together with the repertoire data. Genome-wide SNP genotypes for about 60% of the roughly 670 donors were used in a later genetic analysis, which treated that subset as a discovery cohort. Every repertoire in the discovery cohort had been generated on one and the same sequencing platform. HLA typing included class I and class II loci at four-digit resolution. The number of typed donors differed by locus: 629-630 for A, B, C, DRB1 and DQB1; 500 to 550 for DQA1; around 580 for DPA1; and roughly 470 for DPB1. About five DR-DQ haplotypes were treated as single units for association and clustering because of strong linkage in the cohort. Across some 400 genotyped donors of the cohort, an average of approximately 200,000 unique TCR beta nucleotide sequences per donor were sequenced, and around 19% of those sequences were non-productive.

General study outcomes and caveats: V-gene and J-gene trimming of TCR beta chains was associated with a missense DCLRE1C variant in a later genetic analysis, and the association was replicated in an independent cohort. A later genetic analysis reported fewer N-insertions in productive TCRs among donors in an Asian-associated ancestry cluster than the roughly 620-donor mean. According to a later analysis, TCR association rates differed among HLA loci, with DRB1 alleles showing the most associated TCRs and HLA-C alleles showing the fewest. In a later analysis, most CMV-associated TCR beta chains were found to appear HLA-restricted, with HLA associations seemingly driven largely by CMV exposure. When HLA alleles, especially DR and DQ, strongly co-occurred, TCR associations were difficult to assign to individual alleles. A group of highly shared sequence variants was considered likely to be a technical artifact of the sequencing pipeline. In a later analysis, some 17,000 TCR beta sequences were associated with specific HLA alleles at a false discovery rate of 0.05. In an earlier analysis of 587 of the donors, most TCR beta V segments appeared in productive rearrangements about 87% or about 30% of the time, broadly matching IMGT annotations. The classifier was reported to diagnose cytomegalovirus status with high specificity and sensitivity in both the original and validation cohorts. Most TCR sequences were seen in very few donors, while some public TCRs were found in many individuals. The earlier analysis of 587 of the donors excluded 15 to 20 rarely observed V segments, including chromosome 9 orphons, because counts were too low. The study listed 150 to 200 TCR beta chains as associated with cytomegalovirus. CMV serostatus was the only immune exposure information available for the cohort. Compared with equally common non-associated chains, HLA-associated TCR beta chains in a later analysis were more clonally expanded and had lower generation probabilities. HLA typing was unavailable for some donors at each locus, so association tests used only the typed subset. This cohort had only TCR beta chains sequenced, and the lack of alpha or paired-chain data limited which features could be detected. A further reported finding was that TCR beta sequences accurately predicted the HLA-A and HLA-B alleles for most subjects in the first cohort. A later analysis reported that several top co-occurrence clusters appeared linked to parvovirus B19, influenza, CMV and Epstein-Barr virus. In vitro tests confirmed that a few of the cytomegalovirus-associated TCR beta chains recognize cytomegalovirus antigens. Linkage disequilibrium might explain the correlated functional status among segregating V segments, but an unknown experimental factor could not be excluded. Presence/absence analyses assumed roughly uniform sequencing depth across donors, an assumption that may not hold. The authors suggested that the approach could potentially be generalized to other disease states and immunological phenotypes. Some IMGT-functional V segments, including TRBV6-2 and TRBV6-3, could not be told apart with the 87-base-pair reads, so those segments were excluded.

The cohort consisted of 670 or so healthy bone marrow donors. All cohort members were sampled while nominally healthy, although unrecorded immune exposures were likely present. The donor tested CMV seropositive, placing the donor among the 250 to 350 seropositive members of the cohort. Every donor gave a peripheral blood sample, and the peripheral blood mononuclear cells from that sample were used for TCR beta sequencing. Genomic DNA was extracted from the blood cell samples with the Qiagen DNeasy Blood Extraction Kit. Library preparation employed the immunoSEQ multiplex PCR assay. For the multiplex PCR, a mixture combining 60 forward primers for TCR Vbeta segments and 13 reverse primers for TCR Jbeta segments was used. The CDR3 region of rearranged TCR beta genes was amplified from genomic DNA with a multiplex PCR assay. The Illumina HiSeq System was used to sequence the amplified TCR beta libraries as 87-base-pair reads. As for the original processing: In a later analysis, roughly 80 million unique TCR beta chains were counted across the 666 repertoires, and roughly 11 million of these chains were shared by at least two donors. To remove PCR and sequencing errors, raw reads were error-corrected and collapsed into unique sequences using a nearest-neighbor algorithm that merged closely related sequences. V, D and J gene segments were assigned by aligning CDR3 sequences to IMGT reference sequences. For a sequence to be retained, a match of at least six nucleotides was required to both a V gene segment and a J gene segment. Rearrangements were classified as productive when the CDR3 lacked stop codons and remained in frame with V and J, and all other rearrangements were classified as non-productive. CDR3 was defined by IMGT convention, running from the second conserved V-encoded cysteine to the conserved J-encoded phenylalanine. In an earlier analysis of around 640 of the donors, sequences lacking an unambiguous match to a single V gene segment were excluded. An earlier analysis of some 610 of the donors called V segments functional above 56.7% productive rearrangements and segregating when the between-donor standard deviation exceeded 5%. A statistical classification framework was built to diagnose cytomegalovirus status from the catalog of TCR beta chain sequences. A later analysis assigned V and J genes by comparing TCR nucleotide sequences with IMGT/GENE-DB human TR gene sequences. A later analysis assigned CDR3 sequences and most-parsimonious VDJ recombination scenarios with the TCRdist pipeline. A later analysis defined each TCR beta chain by its CDR3 amino acid sequence plus V-gene family, and excluded reads lacking a unique V-gene family. In a later analysis, 450 to 600 highly shared, low-generation-probability nucleotide sequences were removed to address suspected cross-contamination and a sequencing artifact. For each public chain, a later analysis derived a clonal expansion index from normalized ranks of inferred template counts within each repertoire. In a later analysis, generation probabilities were computed with a VDJ recombination model fitted to out-of-frame rearrangements, and the resulting probabilities were checked against IGoR. In a later analysis, TCR-TCR, TCR-HLA and TCR-CMV co-occurrence was scored with hypergeometric tests, and a repertoire-size bias correction was applied to TCR pairs. False discovery rates were estimated in a later analysis by permuting HLA or CMV assignments 20 times. In a later analysis, co-occurring TCRs were grouped with DBSCAN, and TCRdist sequence similarity was added when clustering was performed within HLA-allele-positive subsets. Repertoires with fewer than 30,000 or more than 120,000 public chains were left out of co-occurrence clustering, as were about 5 repertoires with anomalous nucleotide sharing. TCRdb took over this immuneACCESS table, retaining in-frame rearrangements with V and J assigned. Such tables are incomplete; in checked studies, under half of the missing clones stem from an unresolved V gene, and the remainder is unexplained. That table furnishes V, J and clone size, whereas the DNA furnished D and trimming. A total of tens of thousands of clones appear in this sample, roughly nine tenths of them only once. Of the sample, over 8.5% is held by the ten largest clones.

The germline V gene encodes CDR1 KGHSH and CDR2 LQKENI. There are 14 amino acids in the CDR3, from cysteine to phenylalanine inclusive. Only the CDR3 portion is preserved as DNA: 42 bases, with reading frame beginning at the first base. Trimmed from V: 2 bases; trimmed from J: 8 bases; junction bases lacking a gene match: 8. A note on this clone: Its antigen is still unknown. The sample holds no much larger clone one base away, and base qualities are not on file.

This receptor was obtained from a man in his thirties or forties in good health and CMV-seropositive. This sequence uses TRBV18 and TRBJ1-2, with 7 bases in between that match TRBD1. Sequencing used PBMCs. The CDR3 loop reads CASSPETGSGGYTF. The nucleotides read TGTGCCAGCTCACCAGAGACAGGGAGTGGAGGCTACACCTTC.